This T cell receptor beta chain was profiled in a study of blood T cell repertoires in COVID-19. Methods used by the authors: Reference gene primer amplification in the assay estimated nucleated cell counts. Sequencing used immunoSEQ multiplex PCR; TCRdb keeps in-frame clones, though not all of them. V, J and clone size derive from that table, while D and trimming were established from the DNA sequence. In the table there are roughly 99,000 clones, over 80% of which are singletons. V lost 7 bases to trimming and J lost 6 bases; unmatched junction nucleotides: 8. The CDR3 is 14 amino acids. CDR1 is SNHLY, CDR2 FYNNEI, per germline.

This receptor was obtained from a woman aged 30 to 39 with acute or convalescent COVID-19. The rearrangement joins TRBV2 to TRBJ1-2, with 10 bases fitting TRBD1. The sequenced sample consisted of peripheral blood. In DNA, the CDR3 is TGTGCCAGCACCACTCCGGGACAGGGGAATGGCTACACCTTC. Its translation: CASTTPGQGNGYTF. The full variable domain, its missing parts supplied by reference TRBV2 and TRBJ1-2, is EPEVTQTPSHQVTQMGQEVILRCVPISNHLYFYWYRQILGQKVEFLVSFYNNEISEKSEIFDDQFSVERPDGSNFTLKIRSTKLEDSAMYFCASTTPGQGNGYTFGSGTRLTVV.